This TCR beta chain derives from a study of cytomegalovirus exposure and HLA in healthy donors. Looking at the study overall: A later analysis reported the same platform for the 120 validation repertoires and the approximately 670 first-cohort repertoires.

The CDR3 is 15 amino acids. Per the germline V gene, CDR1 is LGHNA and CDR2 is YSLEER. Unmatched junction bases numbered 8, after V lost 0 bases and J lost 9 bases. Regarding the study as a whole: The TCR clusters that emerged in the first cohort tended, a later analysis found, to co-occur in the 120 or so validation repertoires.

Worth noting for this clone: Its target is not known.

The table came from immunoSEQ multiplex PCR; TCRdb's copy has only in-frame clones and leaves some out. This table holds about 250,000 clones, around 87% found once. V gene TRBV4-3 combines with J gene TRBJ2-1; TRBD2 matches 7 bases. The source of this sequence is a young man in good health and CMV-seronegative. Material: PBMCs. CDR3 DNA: TGCGCCAGCAGCCAAGACGGACTAGTTGCGTCTGAGCAGTTCTTC. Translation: CASSQDGLVASEQFF.